The 8 T cell receptor beta chains below come from one sample, sequenced in a study of T cell repertoires in cytomegalovirus infection. TCRdb re-called the reads with MiXCR, one entry per CDR3 protein. This sample has around 490,000 distinct CDR3 sequences, with about a quarter found just once. The source material was PBMCs. These TCRs come from a human donor in good health (CMV status not recorded). Some clones in this sample may be carry-over from other donors' samples.

The CDR3 region is CASSLSLSGTGELFF. CDR3 DNA sequence: TGTGCCAGCAGCTTGAGTTTAAGCGGCACCGGGGAGCTGTTTTTT. The chain couples TRBV11-3 to TRBJ2-2, with D perhaps TRBD2 (5 bases). CDR1 SGHNT and CDR2 YENEEA come from the germline V gene. V shed 3 bases and J shed 4 bases, with 12 bases lying between them. The CDR3 is 15 amino acids.

This chain joins TRBV11-1 and TRBJ2-3; D not certain. The V and J ends lost 4 bases and 4 bases respectively, with 12 bases between them. CDR1 is SGHAT, CDR2 FQDESV, per germline (reference sequence). This CDR3 has 14 residues. This chain's CDR3 is CASSYLSIADTQYF. CDR3 DNA: TGTGCCAGCAGCTACTTAAGTATCGCAGATACGCAGTATTTT.

The chain couples TRBV6-6 to TRBJ2-5; the D is unclear. The CDR3 consists of 13 residues. V dropped 4 bases and J dropped 1 base, with 7 bases sitting between them. Germline assignment: CDR1 MNHNY and CDR2 SVGAGI (reference sequence). CDR3 nucleotides: TGTGCCAGCAGTTCCGACATCCAAGAGACCCAGTACTTC. It translates to CASSSDIQETQYF.

The chain combines TRBV12-3 or TRBV12-4 with TRBJ1-1; TRBD1 matches at 8 bases. This CDR3 is built from 14 residues. The V and J ends lost 5 bases and 0 bases, in that order; junction bases with no gene match: 2. The CDR3 is CASSQGAMNTEAFF. CDR3 sequence (DNA): TGTGCCAGCAGTCAGGGGGCGATGAACACTGAAGCTTTCTTT.

This clonotype was seen more than once but under ten times. V is TRBV6-2 or TRBV6-3 and J is TRBJ1-6; 7 bases are a match to TRBD1. Per germline, CDR1 MNHEY and CDR2 SVGEGT. The CDR3 loop spans 14 amino acids. With 6 bases clipped from V and 10 bases from J, the junction kept 9 bases outside the gene matches. The CDR3: CASRFRDRRSPLHF. The CDR3 DNA follows: TGTGCCAGCAGATTCCGGGACAGACGATCACCCCTCCACTTT.

This clonotype was observed a few times. The chain joins TRBV7-8 to TRBJ2-3; 8 bases are shared with TRBD1. V lost 5 bases to trimming and J lost 2 bases; unmatched junction nucleotides: 9. Germline loops: CDR1 SGHVS, CDR2 FQNEAQ. The CDR3 sequence is 16 residues long. The chain's CDR3 is CASSKSGGQVTDTQYF. The CDR3 nucleotides read TGTGCCAGCAGCAAGTCTGGGGGACAGGTCACAGATACGCAGTATTTT.

This clonotype was recorded many times. The V and J genes are TRBV7-2 and TRBJ2-1; 10 positions agree with TRBD2. Germline V gives CDR1 SGHTA, CDR2 FQGNSA. The CDR3 runs 16 residues. Trimming cost V 1 base and J 5 bases; bases outside gene matches: 5. CDR3 sequence: CASSLGPSGRHNEQFF. CDR3 in DNA: TGTGCCAGCAGCTTAGGTCCTAGCGGGAGACACAATGAGCAGTTCTTC.

This clonotype has ten or more counts. The CDR3 DNA reads as TGTGCCAGCAGCTTGAGTAGCGTCACAGATACGCAGTATTTT. The encoded protein is CASSLSSVTDTQYF. The J gene is TRBJ2-3, the V gene TRBV7-2; D possibly corresponds to TRBD2 (5 bases). Deletions cut 3 bases from V and 2 bases from J, with 9 bases between. The CDR3 runs to 14 residues. Germline CDR1 and CDR2: SGHTA and FQGNSA.